Here is one TCR beta chain with its context. The PCR made use of 60 Vbeta and 13 Jbeta primers. Per the study methods: Per a later analysis, the number of unique TCR beta chains was roughly 80 million, of which roughly 11 million were shared. Libraries were prepared by immunoSEQ multiplex PCR; TCRdb keeps only in-frame clonotypes and omits some of them. D and trimming were read from the DNA, whereas the V and J calls and clone size are those reported in that table. This table has under 110,000 clones, roughly 71% appearing once. The data originate from a study of cytomegalovirus exposure and HLA in healthy donors. Study as a whole: Out of about 179 million T cells, an earlier analysis found over 90 million unique TCR beta sequences in total.

This clonotype originated in a man in his forties or fifties in good health and CMV-seronegative. The sequencing input was PBMCs.

CDR3 DNA sequence: TGTGCCAGCAGTCCTCCCACAGATACGCAGTATTTT. Amino acid sequence: CASSPPTDTQYF. V usage is TRBV27 and J usage is TRBJ2-3; D is unclear. The germline gives CDR1 MNHEY, CDR2 SMNVEV (reference sequence). The V end lost 5 bases, the J end lost 2 bases, and 5 bases lay between the germline ends. CDR3 length: 12 amino acids.